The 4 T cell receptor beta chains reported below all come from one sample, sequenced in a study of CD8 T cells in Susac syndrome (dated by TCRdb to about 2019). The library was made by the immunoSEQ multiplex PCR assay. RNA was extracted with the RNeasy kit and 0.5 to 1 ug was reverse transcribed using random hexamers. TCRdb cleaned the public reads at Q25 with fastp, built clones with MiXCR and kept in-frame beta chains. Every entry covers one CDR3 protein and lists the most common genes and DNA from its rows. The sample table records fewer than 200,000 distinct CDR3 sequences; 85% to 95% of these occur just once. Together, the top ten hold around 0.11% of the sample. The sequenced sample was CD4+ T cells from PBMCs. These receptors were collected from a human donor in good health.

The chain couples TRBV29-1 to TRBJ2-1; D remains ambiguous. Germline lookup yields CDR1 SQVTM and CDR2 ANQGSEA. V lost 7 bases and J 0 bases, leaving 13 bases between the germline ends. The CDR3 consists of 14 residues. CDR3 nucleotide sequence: TGCAGCGCCCGAAATAGGGCCTCCTACAATGAGCAGTTCTTC. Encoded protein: CSARNRASYNEQFF.

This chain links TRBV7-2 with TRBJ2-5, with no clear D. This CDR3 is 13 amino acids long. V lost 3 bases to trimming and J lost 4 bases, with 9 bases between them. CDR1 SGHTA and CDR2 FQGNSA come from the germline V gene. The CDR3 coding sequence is TGTGCCAGCAGCTTCGGAATCGTAGAGACCCAGTACTTC. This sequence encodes CASSFGIVETQYF. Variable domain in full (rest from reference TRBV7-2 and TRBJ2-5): GAGVSQSPSNKVTEKGKDVELRCDPISGHTALYWYRQSLGQGLEFLIYFQGNSAPDKSGLPSDRFSAERTGGSVSTLTIQRTQQEDSAVYLCASSFGIVETQYFGPGTRLLVL.

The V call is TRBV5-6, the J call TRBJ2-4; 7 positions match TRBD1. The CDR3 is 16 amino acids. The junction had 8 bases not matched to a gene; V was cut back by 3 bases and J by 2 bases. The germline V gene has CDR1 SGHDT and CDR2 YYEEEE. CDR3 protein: CASSSNPTGTKNIQYF. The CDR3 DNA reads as TGTGCCAGCAGCTCGAACCCGACAGGGACCAAAAACATTCAGTACTTC. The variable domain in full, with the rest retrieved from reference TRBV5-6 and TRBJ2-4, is DAGVTQSPTHLIKTRGQQVTLRCSPKSGHDTVSWYQQALGQGPQFIFQYYEEEERQRGNFPDRFSGHQFPNYSSELNVNALLLGDSALYLCASSSNPTGTKNIQYFGAGTRLSVL.

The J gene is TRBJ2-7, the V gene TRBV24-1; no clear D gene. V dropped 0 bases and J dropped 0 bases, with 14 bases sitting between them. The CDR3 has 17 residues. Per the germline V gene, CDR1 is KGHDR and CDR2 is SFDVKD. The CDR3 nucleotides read TGTGCCACCAGTGATTTGCTGGTCGGCCAGAGCTCCTACGAGCAGTACTTC. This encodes CATSDLLVGQSSYEQYF.